One and the same sample provided the 14 T cell receptor beta chains below, sequenced in a study of T cells in Graves' hyperthyroidism and ophthalmopathy. From RNA transcripts, TCR beta CDR3 regions were amplified. The HTBI primer set drove a first-round RT-PCR of the TCR CDR3. TCRdb ran MiXCR on the multiplex PCR reads and lists one entry per CDR3 protein. Of a few hundred thousand distinct CDR3 sequences detected, roughly 15% appear once; the ten largest clones hold approximately 30%. The sequencing input was blood. Receptors originate from a woman under 40 with Graves' ophthalmopathy.

The sample holds many counts of this clonotype. The rearrangement joins TRBV7-9 to TRBJ2-7; possibly TRBD1 or TRBD2 for D (5 bases each). Germline V gene lookup returns CDR1 SEHNR and CDR2 FQNEAQ (reference sequence). The V gene lost 5 bases and the J gene lost 4 bases, with 12 bases spanning the gap. This CDR3 comprises 13 residues. In DNA form, the CDR3 reads TGTGCCAGCAGCCGGCCGGGACCTTACGAGCAGTACTTC. This sequence encodes CASSRPGPYEQYF. Based on the CDR3 plus reference TRBV7-9 and TRBJ2-7, the full variable domain is DTGVSQNPRHKITKRGQNVTFRCDPISEHNRLYWYRQTLGQGPEFLTYFQNEAQLEKSRLLSDRFSAERPKGSFSTLEIQRTEQGDSAMYLCASSRPGPYEQYFGPGTRLTVT.

The rearrangement uses TRBV19 and TRBJ2-1; 11 nucleotides line up with TRBD2. This CDR3 contains 15 residues. The V gene end was trimmed by 5 bases and the J gene end by 3 bases; junction bases not matched to a gene: 3. Per germline, CDR1 LNHDA and CDR2 SQIVND (reference sequence). The CDR3 sequence is CASSQTSGIYNEQFF. The CDR3 region has the DNA TGTGCCAGTAGTCAGACTAGCGGGATCTACAATGAGCAGTTCTTC.

The V gene is TRBV7-8, the J gene TRBJ2-7; 11 bases line up with TRBD2. V was clipped by 3 bases and J by 2 bases; unmatched bases: 12. The CDR3 loop spans 18 amino acids. Germline-derived CDR1 and CDR2 are SGHVS and FQNEAQ. The CDR3 protein is CASSFRVAGGPIPYEQYF. In nucleotides, the CDR3 is TGTGCCAGCAGCTTTAGAGTAGCGGGAGGGCCCATTCCCTACGAGCAGTACTTC.

J is TRBJ2-2 and V is TRBV18, with D perhaps matching TRBD1 (6 bases). The CDR3 sequence is 16 residues long. Germline V CDR1 and CDR2: KGHSH, LQKENI. V lost 5 bases to trimming and J lost 7 bases, with 20 bases between them. The CDR3 loop is CASSWSNRELDGELFF. Here the CDR3 DNA reads TGTGCCAGCTCATGGTCGAACAGGGAATTGGACGGGGAGCTGTTTTTT. Full variable domain (outside the CDR3, taken from reference TRBV18 and TRBJ2-2): NAGVMQNPRHLVRRRGQEARLRCSPMKGHSHVYWYRQLPEEGLKFMVYLQKENIIDESGMPKERFSAEFPKEGPSILRIQQVVRGDSAAYFCASSWSNRELDGELFFGEGSRLTVL.

This clonotype appeared a few times. The rearrangement joins TRBV6-1 to TRBJ1-1; D uncertain. The CDR3 has 14 amino acids. CDR1 and CDR2 from the germline V gene are MNHNS and SASEGT. With 6 bases removed from V and 0 bases from J, the gap between germline ends came to 11 bases. CDR3 protein: CASSPQPMNTEAFF. In DNA form, the CDR3 reads TGTGCCAGCAGCCCACAGCCCATGAACACTGAAGCTTTCTTT.

The rearrangement uses TRBV12-5 and TRBJ1-3; D is uncertain. This CDR3 spans 13 amino acids. V was cut by 7 bases and J by 3 bases, with 10 bases left in between. Germline CDR1 reads LGHNT; CDR2 reads FRNRAP. CDR3 coding DNA: TGTGCTAGTGCCATCGAGATTGGAAACACCATATATTTT. Amino acids: CASAIEIGNTIYF.

This clonotype was seen at least ten times. The V and J genes are TRBV9 and TRBJ2-3; D is uncertain. CDR1 and CDR2 from the germline V gene are SGDLS and YYNGEE. The CDR3 loop spans 13 amino acids. V lost 7 bases to trimming and J lost 2 bases, with 11 bases between them. CDR3 nucleotides: TGTGCCAGCGGTCTCGGAGACACAGATACGCAGTATTTT. Its translation: CASGLGDTDTQYF.

This clonotype turned up a few times. The J gene is TRBJ1-6, the V gene TRBV19; D is unresolved. CDR1 and CDR2 (germline): LNHDA, SQIVND (reference sequence). V shed 10 bases and J shed 12 bases, with 16 bases lying between them. This CDR3 is 12 amino acids long. The CDR3 loop is CANTAAGRPLHF. The CDR3 DNA sequence: TGTGCCAATACCGCGGCAGGAAGACCCCTCCACTTT.

This clonotype has more than one count but fewer than ten. The J gene is TRBJ2-5, the V gene TRBV7-3; 7 bases line up with TRBD2. The CDR3 loop spans 18 amino acids. Per the germline V gene, CDR1 is SGHTA and CDR2 is FQGTGA. V lost 0 bases and J lost 2; bases outside the gene matches: 12. CDR3 in amino acids: CASSLTAGTKAIQETQYF. The DNA of the CDR3 is TGTGCCAGCAGCTTAACTGCCGGGACTAAGGCGATTCAAGAGACCCAGTACTTC.

This clonotype was picked up many times. CDR3 bases: TGTGCCAGCAGCTTAGACCCCTTTGGTTCACCCCTCCACTTT. This translates into CASSLDPFGSPLHF. This chain connects TRBV7-2 to TRBJ1-6; D not resolved. Germline CDR1 is SGHTA and CDR2 is FQGNSA. V lost 1 base and J lost 9, with 10 bases in between. The CDR3 is 14 residues long.

The sample holds a few counts of this clonotype. The chain recombines TRBV10-3 with TRBJ2-1; D gene ambiguous. CDR1 ENHRY and CDR2 SYGVKD come from the germline V gene. V was trimmed by 0 bases and J by 0 bases, leaving 9 bases between them. The CDR3 sequence is 16 residues long. The CDR3 nucleotides read TGTGCCATCAGTGAGTCCAAGGCGAGCTCCTACAATGAGCAGTTCTTC. Translation: CAISESKASSYNEQFF.

This chain joins TRBV7-2 and TRBJ2-6; D call uncertain. Germline V gene sequence: CDR1 SGHTA, CDR2 FQGNSA. This CDR3 spans 16 amino acids. Trimming left V 6 bases short and J 2 bases short, with 14 bases between. CDR3 region: CASSELRAAGANVLTF. CDR3 coding DNA: TGTGCCAGCAGTGAATTAAGGGCGGCTGGGGCCAACGTCCTGACTTTC.

This clonotype was seen many times. The V call is TRBV28, the J call TRBJ2-7, with 12 bases identical to TRBD1. After removal of 4 bases from V and 6 bases from J, the junction contained 7 bases not matched to a gene. The CDR3 extends over 15 amino acids. CDR1 and CDR2 from the germline V gene are MDHEN and SYDVKM. The CDR3 coding sequence is TGTGCCAGCAGTTGGGAGGGACAGGGGGCCGGCGAGCAGTACTTC. It translates to CASSWEGQGAGEQYF.

This clonotype showed up many times. The chain employs TRBV7-8 and TRBJ2-5; 8 positions match TRBD1. The CDR3 is 14 residues long. With V trimmed by 5 bases and J by 5 bases, 7 bases remained unmatched. Germline assignment: CDR1 SGHVS and CDR2 FQNEAQ. The CDR3 bases are TGTGCCAGCAGCCGAACGACAGGGGTGGAGACCCAGTACTTC. Amino acid sequence: CASSRTTGVETQYF.